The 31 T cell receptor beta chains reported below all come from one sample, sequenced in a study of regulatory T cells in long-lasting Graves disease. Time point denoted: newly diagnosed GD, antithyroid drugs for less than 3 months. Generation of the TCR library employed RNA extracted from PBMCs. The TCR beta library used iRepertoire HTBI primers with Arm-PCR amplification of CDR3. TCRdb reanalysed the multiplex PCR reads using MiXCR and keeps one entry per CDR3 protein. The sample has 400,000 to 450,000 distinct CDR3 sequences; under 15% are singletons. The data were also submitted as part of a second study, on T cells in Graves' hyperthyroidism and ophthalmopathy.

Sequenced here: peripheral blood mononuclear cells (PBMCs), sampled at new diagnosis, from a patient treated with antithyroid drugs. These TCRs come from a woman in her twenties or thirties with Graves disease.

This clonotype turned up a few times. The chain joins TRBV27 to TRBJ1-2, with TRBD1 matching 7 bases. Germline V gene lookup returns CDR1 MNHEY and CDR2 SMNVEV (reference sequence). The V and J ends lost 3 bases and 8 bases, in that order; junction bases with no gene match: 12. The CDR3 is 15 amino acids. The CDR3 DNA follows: TGTGCCAGCAGTTTCTTTCCCGCGACAGGGAAGGGCTACACCTTC. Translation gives CASSFFPATGKGYTF.

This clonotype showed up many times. The CDR3 region is CAWRPPANYEQYF. Here the CDR3 DNA reads TGTGCCTGGAGACCCCCGGCCAACTACGAGCAGTACTTC. This chain uses TRBV30 with TRBJ2-7; D gene uncertain. V was trimmed by 3 bases and J by 3 bases, leaving 12 bases between them. Per germline, CDR1 GTSNPN and CDR2 SVGIG (reference sequence). The CDR3 sequence is 13 residues long. Full variable domain (outside the CDR3, taken from reference TRBV30 and TRBJ2-7): SQTIHQWPATLVQPVGSPLSLECTVEGTSNPNLYWYRQAAGRGLQLLFYSVGIGQISSEVPQNLSASRPQDRQFILSSKKLLLSDSGFYLCAWRPPANYEQYFGPGTRLTVT.

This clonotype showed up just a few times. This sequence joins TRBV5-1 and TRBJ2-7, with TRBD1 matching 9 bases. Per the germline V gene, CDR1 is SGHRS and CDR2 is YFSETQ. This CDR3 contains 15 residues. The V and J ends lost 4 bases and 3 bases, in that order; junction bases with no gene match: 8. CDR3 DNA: TGCGCCAGCAGCCCCGGGGACAGGGTCGGCTACGAGCAGTACTTC. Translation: CASSPGDRVGYEQYF.

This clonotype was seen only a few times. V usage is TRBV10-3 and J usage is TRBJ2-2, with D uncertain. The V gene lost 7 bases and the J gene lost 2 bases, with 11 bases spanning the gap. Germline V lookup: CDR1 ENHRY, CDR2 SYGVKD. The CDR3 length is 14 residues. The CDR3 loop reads CAIMPGKNTGELFF. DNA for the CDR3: TGTGCCATCATGCCAGGAAAAAACACCGGGGAGCTGTTTTTT.

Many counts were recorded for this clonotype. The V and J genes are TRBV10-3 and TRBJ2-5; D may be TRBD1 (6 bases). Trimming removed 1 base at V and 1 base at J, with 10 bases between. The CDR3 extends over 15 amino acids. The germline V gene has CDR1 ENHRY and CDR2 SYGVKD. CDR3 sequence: CAISEFGGPQETQYF. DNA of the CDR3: TGTGCCATCAGTGAGTTTGGGGGCCCCCAAGAGACCCAGTACTTC.

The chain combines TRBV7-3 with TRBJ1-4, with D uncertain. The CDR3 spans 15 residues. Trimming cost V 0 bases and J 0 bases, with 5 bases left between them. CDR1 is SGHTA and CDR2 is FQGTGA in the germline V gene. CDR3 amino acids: CASSLTPATNEKLFF. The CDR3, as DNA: TGTGCCAGCAGCTTAACCCCTGCAACTAATGAAAAACTGTTTTTT.

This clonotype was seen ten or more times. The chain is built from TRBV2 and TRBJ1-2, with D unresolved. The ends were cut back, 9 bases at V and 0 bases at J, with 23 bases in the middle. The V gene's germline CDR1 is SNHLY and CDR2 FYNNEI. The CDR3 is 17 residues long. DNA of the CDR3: TGTGCCAGACATACCCCGGGCACCCAGACCCCTAACTATGGCTACACCTTC. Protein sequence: CARHTPGTQTPNYGYTF.

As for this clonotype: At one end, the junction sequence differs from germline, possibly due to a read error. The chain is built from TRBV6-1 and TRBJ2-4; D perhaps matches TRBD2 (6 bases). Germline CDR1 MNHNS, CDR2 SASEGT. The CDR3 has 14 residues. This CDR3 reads CAGSPGRAKNIQYF. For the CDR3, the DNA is TGTGCCGGCAGCCCAGGGAGGGCCAAAAACATTCAGTACTTC.

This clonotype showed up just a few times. The CDR3 spells CSVESHSGPGPSTFNYGYTF. The DNA of the CDR3 is TGCAGCGTTGAGAGCCACTCAGGTCCGGGACCGTCGACTTTTAACTATGGCTACACCTTC. The chain recombines TRBV29-1 with TRBJ1-2; a weak D match, TRBD1 (5 bases). From germline, CDR1 is SQVTM and CDR2 ANQGSEA. Trimming pared 3 bases from V and 1 base from J, leaving 30 bases between. The CDR3 spans 20 residues.

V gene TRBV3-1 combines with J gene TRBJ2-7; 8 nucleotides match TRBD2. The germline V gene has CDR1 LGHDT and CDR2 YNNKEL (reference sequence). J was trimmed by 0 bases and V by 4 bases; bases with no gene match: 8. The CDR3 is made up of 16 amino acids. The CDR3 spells CASSPSGSGSSYEQYF. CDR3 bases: TGTGCCAGCAGCCCATCCGGCAGCGGGAGCTCCTACGAGCAGTACTTC.

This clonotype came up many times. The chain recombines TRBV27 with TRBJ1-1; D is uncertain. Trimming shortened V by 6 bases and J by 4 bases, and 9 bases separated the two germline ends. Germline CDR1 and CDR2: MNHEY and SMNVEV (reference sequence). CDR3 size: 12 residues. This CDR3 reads CASRYQGTEAFF. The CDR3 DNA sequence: TGTGCCAGCAGGTATCAAGGCACTGAAGCTTTCTTT.

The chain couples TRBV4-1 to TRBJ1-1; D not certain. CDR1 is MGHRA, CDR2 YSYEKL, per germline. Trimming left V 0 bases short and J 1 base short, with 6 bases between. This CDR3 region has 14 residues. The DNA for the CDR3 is TGCGCCAGCAGCCAAGAATACAGGAACACTGAAGCTTTCTTT. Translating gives CASSQEYRNTEAFF.

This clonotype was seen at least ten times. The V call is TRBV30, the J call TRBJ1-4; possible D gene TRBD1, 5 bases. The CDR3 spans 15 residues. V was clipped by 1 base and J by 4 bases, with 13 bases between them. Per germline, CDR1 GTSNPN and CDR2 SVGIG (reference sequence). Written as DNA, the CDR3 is TGTGCCTGGAGTGGCGAGGCGGGGGTTAATGAAAAACTGTTTTTT. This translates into CAWSGEAGVNEKLFF.

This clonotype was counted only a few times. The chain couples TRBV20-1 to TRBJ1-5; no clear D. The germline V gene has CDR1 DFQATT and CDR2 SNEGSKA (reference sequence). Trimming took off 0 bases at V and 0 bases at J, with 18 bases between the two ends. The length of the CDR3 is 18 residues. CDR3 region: CSARERHNSVYSNQPQHF. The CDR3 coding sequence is TGCAGTGCTAGAGAGAGACACAATAGCGTTTATAGCAATCAGCCCCAGCATTTT.

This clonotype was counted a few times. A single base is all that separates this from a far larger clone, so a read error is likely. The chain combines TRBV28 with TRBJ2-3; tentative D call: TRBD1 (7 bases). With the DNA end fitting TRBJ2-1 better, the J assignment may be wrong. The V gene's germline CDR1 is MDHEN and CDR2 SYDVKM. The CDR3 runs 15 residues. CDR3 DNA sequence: TGTGCCAGCAGTTTACAGGGGGAGCGGGTCAATGGGCAGTTCTTC. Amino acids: CASSLQGERVNGQFF.

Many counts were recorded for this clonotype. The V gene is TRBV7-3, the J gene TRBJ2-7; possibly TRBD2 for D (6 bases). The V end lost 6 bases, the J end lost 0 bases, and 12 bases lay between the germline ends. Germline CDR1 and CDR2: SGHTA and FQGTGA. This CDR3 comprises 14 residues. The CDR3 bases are TGTGCCAGCAGTTGGGACGGGGGCTCCTACGAGCAGTACTTC. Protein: CASSWDGGSYEQYF.

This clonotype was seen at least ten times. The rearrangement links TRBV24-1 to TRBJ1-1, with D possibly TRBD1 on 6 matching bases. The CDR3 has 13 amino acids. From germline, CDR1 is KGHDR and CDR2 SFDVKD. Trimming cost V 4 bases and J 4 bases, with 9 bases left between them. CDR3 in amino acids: CATSEARGTEAFF. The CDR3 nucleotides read TGTGCCACCAGTGAAGCCAGGGGCACTGAAGCTTTCTTT.

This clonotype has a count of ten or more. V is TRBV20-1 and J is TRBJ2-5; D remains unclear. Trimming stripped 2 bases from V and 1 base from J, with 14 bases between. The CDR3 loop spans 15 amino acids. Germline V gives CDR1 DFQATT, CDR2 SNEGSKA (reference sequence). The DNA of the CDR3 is TGCAGTGCTAGAAAGGACCTCGAGATCCAAGAGACCCAGTACTTC. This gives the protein CSARKDLEIQETQYF.

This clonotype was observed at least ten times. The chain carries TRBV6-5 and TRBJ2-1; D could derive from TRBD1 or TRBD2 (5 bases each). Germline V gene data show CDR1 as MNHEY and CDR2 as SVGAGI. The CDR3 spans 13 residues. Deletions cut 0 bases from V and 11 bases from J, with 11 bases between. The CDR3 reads CASSYSDGAQQFF. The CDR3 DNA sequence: TGTGCCAGCAGTTACTCTGACGGGGCGCAGCAGTTCTTC.

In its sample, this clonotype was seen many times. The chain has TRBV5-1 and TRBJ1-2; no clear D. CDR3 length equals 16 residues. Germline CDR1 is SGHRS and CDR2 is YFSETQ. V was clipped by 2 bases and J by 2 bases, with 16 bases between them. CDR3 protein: CASSFDGMAGNYGYTF. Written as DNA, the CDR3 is TGCGCCAGCAGCTTCGACGGGATGGCGGGGAACTATGGCTACACCTTC.

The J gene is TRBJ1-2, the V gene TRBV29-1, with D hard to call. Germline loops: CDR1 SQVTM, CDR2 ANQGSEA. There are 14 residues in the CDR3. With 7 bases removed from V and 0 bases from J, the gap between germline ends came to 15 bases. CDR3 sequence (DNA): TGCAGCGCGAGGGTGGGTCTTTCTAACTATGGCTACACCTTC. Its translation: CSARVGLSNYGYTF.

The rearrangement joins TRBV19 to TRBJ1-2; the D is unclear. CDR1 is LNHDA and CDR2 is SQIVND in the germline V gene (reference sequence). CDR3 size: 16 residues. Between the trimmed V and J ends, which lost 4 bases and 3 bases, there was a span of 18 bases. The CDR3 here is CASSNLAPSSDYGYTF. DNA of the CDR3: TGTGCCAGTAGTAACTTAGCCCCCTCTTCGGACTATGGCTACACCTTC.

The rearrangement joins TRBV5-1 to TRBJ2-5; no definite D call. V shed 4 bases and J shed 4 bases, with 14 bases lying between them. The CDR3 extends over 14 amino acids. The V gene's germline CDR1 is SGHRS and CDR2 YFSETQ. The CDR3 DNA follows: TGCGCCAGCAGCCTTGCAGCTTCGAGAGAGACCCAGTACTTC. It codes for CASSLAASRETQYF.

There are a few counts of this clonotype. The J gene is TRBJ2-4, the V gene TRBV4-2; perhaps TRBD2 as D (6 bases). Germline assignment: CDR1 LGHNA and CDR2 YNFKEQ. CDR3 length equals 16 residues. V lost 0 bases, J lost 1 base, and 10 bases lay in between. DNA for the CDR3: TGTGCCAGCAGCCAAGACGTGGAGGGGGCCAAAAACATTCAGTACTTC. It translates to CASSQDVEGAKNIQYF.

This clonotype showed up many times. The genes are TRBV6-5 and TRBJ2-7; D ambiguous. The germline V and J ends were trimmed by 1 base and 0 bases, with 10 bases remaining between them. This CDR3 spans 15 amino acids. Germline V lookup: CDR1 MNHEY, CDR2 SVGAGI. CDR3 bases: TGTGCCAGCAGTTACTATGCGGAGACCTCCTACGAGCAGTACTTC. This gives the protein CASSYYAETSYEQYF.

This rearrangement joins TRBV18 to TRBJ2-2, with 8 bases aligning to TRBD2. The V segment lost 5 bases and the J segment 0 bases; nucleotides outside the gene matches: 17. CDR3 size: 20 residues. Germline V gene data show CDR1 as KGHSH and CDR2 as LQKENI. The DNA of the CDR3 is TGTGCCAGCTCAGACAGAACTCTCCGGGGGGGGACTTCGAACACCGGGGAGCTGTTTTTT. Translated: CASSDRTLRGGTSNTGELFF.

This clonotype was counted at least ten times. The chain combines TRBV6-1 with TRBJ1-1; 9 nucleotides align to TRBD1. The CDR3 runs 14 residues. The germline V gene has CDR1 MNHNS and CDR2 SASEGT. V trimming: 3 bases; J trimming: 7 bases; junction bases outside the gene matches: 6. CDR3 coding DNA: TGTGCCAGCAGTGAGCGGACAGGGGCTGATGAAGCTTTCTTT. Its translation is CASSERTGADEAFF.

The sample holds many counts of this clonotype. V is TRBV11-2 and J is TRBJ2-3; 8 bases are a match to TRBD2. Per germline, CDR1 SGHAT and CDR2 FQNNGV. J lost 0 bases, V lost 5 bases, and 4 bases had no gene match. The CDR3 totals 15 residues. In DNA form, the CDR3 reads TGTGCCAGCAGCACTTGGACTAGCAGCACAGATACGCAGTATTTT. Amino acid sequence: CASSTWTSSTDTQYF.

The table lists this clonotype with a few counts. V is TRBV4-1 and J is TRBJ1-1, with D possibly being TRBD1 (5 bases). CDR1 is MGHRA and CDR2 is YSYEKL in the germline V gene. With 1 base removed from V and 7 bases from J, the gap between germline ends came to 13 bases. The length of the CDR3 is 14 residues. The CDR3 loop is CASSQVLGTSEAFF. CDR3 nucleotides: TGCGCCAGCAGCCAAGTCCTCGGGACTAGTGAAGCTTTCTTT.

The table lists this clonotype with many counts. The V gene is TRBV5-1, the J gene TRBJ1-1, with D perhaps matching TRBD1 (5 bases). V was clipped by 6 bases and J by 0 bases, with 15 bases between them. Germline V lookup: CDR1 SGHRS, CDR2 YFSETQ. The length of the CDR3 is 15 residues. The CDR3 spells CASTSGFGMNTEAFF. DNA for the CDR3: TGCGCCAGCACATCAGGGTTCGGGATGAACACTGAAGCTTTCTTT.

The CDR3 here is CASSFNGYGLRDEKLFF. The CDR3 DNA sequence: TGTGCCAGCAGTTTCAACGGTTACGGGCTTAGAGATGAAAAACTGTTTTTT. V usage is TRBV27 and J usage is TRBJ1-4, with D unresolved. Germline CDR1 reads MNHEY; CDR2 reads SMNVEV (reference sequence). The V end was cut by 3 bases, the J end by 6 bases, with 20 bases between. The CDR3 runs 17 residues. The full variable domain, completed using reference TRBV27 and TRBJ1-4, is EAQVTQNPRYLITVTGKKLTVTCSQNMNHEYMSWYRQDPGLGLRQIYYSMNVEVTDKGDVPEGYKVSRKEKRNFPLILESPSPNQTSLYFCASSFNGYGLRDEKLFFGSGTQLSVL.